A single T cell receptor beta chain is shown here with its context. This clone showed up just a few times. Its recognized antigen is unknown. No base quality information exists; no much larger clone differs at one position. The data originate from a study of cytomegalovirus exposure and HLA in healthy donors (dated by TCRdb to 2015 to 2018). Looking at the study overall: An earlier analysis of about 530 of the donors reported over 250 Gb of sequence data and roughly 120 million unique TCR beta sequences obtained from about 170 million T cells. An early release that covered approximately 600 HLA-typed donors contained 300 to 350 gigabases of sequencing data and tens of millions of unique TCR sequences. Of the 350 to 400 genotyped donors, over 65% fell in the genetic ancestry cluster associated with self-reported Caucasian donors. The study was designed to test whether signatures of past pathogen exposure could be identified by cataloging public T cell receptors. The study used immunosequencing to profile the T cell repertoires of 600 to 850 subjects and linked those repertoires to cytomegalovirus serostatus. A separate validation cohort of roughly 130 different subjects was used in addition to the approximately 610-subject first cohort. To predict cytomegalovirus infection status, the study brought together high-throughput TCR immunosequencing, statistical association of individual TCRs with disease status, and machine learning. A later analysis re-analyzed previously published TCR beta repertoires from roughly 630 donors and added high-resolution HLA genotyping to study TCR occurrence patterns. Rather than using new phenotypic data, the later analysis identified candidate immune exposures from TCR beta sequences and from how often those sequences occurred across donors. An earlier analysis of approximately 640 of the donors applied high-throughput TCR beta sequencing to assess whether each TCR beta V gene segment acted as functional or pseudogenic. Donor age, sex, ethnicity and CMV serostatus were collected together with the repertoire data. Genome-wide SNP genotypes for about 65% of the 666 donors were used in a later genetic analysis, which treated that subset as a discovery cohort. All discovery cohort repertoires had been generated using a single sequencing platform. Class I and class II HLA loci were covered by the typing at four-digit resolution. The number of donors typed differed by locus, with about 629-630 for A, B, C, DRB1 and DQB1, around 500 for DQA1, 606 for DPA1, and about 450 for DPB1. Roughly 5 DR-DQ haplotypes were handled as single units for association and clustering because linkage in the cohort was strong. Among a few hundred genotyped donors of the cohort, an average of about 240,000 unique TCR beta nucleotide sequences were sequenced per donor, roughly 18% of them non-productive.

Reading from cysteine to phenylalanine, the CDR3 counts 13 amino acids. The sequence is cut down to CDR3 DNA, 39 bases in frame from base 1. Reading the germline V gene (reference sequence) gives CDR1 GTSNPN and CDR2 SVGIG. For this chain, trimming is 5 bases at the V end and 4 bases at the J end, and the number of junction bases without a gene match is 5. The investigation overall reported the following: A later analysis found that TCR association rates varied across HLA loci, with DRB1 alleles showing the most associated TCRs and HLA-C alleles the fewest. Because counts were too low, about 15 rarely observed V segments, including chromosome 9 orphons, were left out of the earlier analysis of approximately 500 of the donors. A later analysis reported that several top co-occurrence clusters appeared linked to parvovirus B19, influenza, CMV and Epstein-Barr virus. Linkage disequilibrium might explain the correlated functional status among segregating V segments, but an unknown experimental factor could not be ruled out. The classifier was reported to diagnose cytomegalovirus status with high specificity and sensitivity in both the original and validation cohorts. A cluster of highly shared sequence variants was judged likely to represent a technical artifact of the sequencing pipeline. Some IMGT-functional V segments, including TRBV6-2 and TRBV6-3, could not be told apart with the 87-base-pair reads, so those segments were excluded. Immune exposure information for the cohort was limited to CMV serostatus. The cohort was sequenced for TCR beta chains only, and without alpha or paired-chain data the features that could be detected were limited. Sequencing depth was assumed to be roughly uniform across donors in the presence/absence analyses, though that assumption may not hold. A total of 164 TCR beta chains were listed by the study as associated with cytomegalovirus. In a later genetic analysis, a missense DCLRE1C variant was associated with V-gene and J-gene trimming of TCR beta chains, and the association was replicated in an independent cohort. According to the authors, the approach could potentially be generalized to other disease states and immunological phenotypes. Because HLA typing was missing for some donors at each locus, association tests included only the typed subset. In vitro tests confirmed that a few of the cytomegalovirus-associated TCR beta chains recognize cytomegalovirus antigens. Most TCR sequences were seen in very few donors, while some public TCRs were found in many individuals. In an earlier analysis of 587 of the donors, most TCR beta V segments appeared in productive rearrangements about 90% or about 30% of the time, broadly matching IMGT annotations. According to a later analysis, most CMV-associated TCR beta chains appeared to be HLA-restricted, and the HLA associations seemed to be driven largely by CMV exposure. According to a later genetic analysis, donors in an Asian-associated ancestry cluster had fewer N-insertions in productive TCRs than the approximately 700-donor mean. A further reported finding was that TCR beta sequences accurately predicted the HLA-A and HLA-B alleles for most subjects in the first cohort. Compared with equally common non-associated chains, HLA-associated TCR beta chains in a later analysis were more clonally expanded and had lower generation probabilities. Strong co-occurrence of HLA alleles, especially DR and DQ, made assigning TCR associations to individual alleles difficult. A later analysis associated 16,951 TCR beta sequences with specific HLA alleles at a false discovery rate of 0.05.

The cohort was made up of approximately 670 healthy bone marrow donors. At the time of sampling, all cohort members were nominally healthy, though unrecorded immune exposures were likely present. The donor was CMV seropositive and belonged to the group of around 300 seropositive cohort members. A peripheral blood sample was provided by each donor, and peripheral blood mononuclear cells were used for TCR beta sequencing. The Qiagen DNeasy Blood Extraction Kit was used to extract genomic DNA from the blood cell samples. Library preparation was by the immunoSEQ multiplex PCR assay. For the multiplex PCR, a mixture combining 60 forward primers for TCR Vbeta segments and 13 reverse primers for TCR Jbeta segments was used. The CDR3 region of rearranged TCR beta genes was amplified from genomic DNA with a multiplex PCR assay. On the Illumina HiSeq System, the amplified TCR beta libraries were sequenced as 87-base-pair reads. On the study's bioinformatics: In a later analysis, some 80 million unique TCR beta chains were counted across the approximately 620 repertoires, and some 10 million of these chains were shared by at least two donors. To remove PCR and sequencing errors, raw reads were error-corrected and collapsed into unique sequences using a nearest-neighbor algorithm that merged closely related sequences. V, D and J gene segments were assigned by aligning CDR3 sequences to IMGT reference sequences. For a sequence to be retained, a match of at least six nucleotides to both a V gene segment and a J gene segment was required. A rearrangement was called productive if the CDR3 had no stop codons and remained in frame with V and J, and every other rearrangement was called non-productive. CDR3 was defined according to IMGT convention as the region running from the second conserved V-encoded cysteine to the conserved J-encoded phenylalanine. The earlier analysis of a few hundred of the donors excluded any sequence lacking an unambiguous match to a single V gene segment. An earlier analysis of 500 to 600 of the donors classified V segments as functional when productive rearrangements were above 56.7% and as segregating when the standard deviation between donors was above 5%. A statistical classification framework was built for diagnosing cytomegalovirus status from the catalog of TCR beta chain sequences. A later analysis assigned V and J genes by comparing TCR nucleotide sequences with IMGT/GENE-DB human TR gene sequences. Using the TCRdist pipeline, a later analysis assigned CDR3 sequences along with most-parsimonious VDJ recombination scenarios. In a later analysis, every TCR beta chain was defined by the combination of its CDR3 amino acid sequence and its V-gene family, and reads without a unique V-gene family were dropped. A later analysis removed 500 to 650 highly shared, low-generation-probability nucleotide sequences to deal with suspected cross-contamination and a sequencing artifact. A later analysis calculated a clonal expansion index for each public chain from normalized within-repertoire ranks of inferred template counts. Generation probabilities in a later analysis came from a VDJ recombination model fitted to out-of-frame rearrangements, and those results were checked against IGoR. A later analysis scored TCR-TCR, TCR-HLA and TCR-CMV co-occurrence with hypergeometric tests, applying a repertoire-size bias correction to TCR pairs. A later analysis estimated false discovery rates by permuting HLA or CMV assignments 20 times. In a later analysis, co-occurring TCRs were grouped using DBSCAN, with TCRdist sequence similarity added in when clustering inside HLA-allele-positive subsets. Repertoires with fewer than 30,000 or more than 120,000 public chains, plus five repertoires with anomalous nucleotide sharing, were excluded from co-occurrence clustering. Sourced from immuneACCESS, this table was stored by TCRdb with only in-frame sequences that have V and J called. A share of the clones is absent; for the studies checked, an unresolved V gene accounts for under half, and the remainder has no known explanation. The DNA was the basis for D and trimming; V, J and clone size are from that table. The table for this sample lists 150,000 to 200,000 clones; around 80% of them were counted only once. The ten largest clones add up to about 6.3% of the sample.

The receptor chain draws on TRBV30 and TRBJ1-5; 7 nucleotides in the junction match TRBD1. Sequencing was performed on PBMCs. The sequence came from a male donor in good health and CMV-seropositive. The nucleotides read TGTGCCTGGGCCGGGACAGAGAATCAGCCCCAGCATTTT. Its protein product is CAWAGTENQPQHF.